This is a list of T cell receptor beta chains from one sample in a study of T-cell reconstitution after alpha-beta-depleted transplantation in children. Using its own MiXCR run on the PCR reads, TCRdb lists one record per CDR3 protein. This repertoire shows 200,000 to 300,000 distinct CDR3 sequences, about a quarter found once; its top ten account for over 2.5%. Sequenced here: PBMCs, sampled before TCRalphabeta/CD19-depleted stem cell transplant. These receptors came from a girl aged 2-10 years with Fanconi anemia, due to receive a stem cell transplant. The CDR3 runs from the conserved cysteine through the conserved F or W. The D gene is left open where the match is weak. Only part of the rows carry a size: once, few, many, or a class if the clone is expanded.

>-|many|TRBV29-1|TRBJ2-5
TGCAGCGTTGAAGATCTTCTCCGGAAATACCAAGAGACCCAGTACTTC
CSVEDLLRKYQETQYF
>-|-|TRBV28|TRBJ1-2
TGTGCCAGCAGTTATGCAGTTCCCGGTCCCTATGCGGATGGCTACACCTTC
CASSYAVPGPYADGYTF
>-|many|TRBV28|TRBJ2-7
TGTGCCAGCAGTTTTCCTAGCGCCAAGATAGACTCCTACGAGCAGTACTTC
CASSFPSAKIDSYEQYF
>TRBD2|-|TRBV7-8|TRBJ2-1
TGTGCCAGCAGCTTAGGACCGGGGGGAGGCTGGGGTGAGCAGTTCTTC
CASSLGPGGGWGEQFF
>-|many|TRBV12-3/TRBV12-4|TRBJ2-7
TGTGCCAGCAGTCCCCATACCTACGAGCAGTACTTC
CASSPHTYEQYF
>-|many|TRBV28|TRBJ2-1
TGTGCCAGCAGCTCTCCTTTGGGGATCTACAATGAGCAGTTCTTC
CASSSPLGIYNEQFF
>-|-|TRBV28|TRBJ2-1
TGTGCCAGCAGTTTTATCAGGGAGGGGGGCAATGAGCAGTTCTTC
CASSFIREGGNEQFF
>-|-|TRBV20-1|TRBJ2-7
TGCAGTGCTAGTATGACAGTTGGAAACGAGCAGTACTTC
CSASMTVGNEQYF
>-|-|TRBV20-1|TRBJ2-7
TGCAGTGCTAGAGATTCTAGATCCTACGAGCAGTACTTC
CSARDSRSYEQYF
>-|-|TRBV7-2|TRBJ2-1
TGTGCCAGCAGCTTAAGTGGTTCCGGGGCAACCTACAATGAGCAGTTCTTC
CASSLSGSGATYNEQFF
>TRBD2|-|TRBV13|TRBJ2-3
TGTGCCAGCAGCTTAGATGCGGGAGGACCTAGCACAGATACGCAGTATTTT
CASSLDAGGPSTDTQYF
>TRBD2|-|TRBV11-3|TRBJ2-1
TGTGCCAGCAGCTTAGAGTGGCGGGGGGATTCCGGTGATGAGCAGTTCTTC
CASSLEWRGDSGDEQFF
>-|many|TRBV30|TRBJ1-1
TGTGCCTGGACACGGGGCAGGTTTGGAGCTTTCTTT
CAWTRGRFGAFF
>TRBD1|many|TRBV12-3/TRBV12-4|TRBJ2-5
TGTGCCAGCAGTTCGGACAGGGCAGAGACCCAGTACTTC
CASSSDRAETQYF
>-|-|TRBV20-1|TRBJ2-7
TGCAGTGCTAGAGATGTTCGCGGGGGCGCAGCCTACGAGCAGTACTTC
CSARDVRGGAAYEQYF
>-|many|TRBV28|TRBJ2-5
TGTGCCACCAATCCAGGGGTAGGGTGGGAGACCCAGTACTTC
CATNPGVGWETQYF
>TRBD2|many|TRBV20-1|TRBJ2-3
TGCAGTGCAATGACTAGCGGGATCACAGATACGCAGTATTTT
CSAMTSGITDTQYF